This TCR beta chain came from a study of shared clonotypes between healthy human individuals (TCRdb year 2020). In terms of the full investigation: A couple of women and three men aged 18 to 49 years were included in the cohort. Per donor, three plates each were used for CD4 naive and CD4 memory, two for CD8 naive, and one for CD8 memory. To estimate repertoire size and how much clonotype sharing occurs between individuals, the study deeply sequenced the blood TCR repertoires of five or six healthy adults. Different laboratories and diverse techniques were used to prepare libraries and sequence TCR repertoires, to increase sequencing depth and limit assay-specific biases. Per donor, leukapheresis produced somewhere between about 0.8 and 9 billion PBMCs.

TCR CDR3 regions were amplified from genomic DNA by multiplex PCR using the deep immunoSEQ assay. Extracted genomic DNA from each cell subset was distributed evenly across all wells of several immunoSEQ 96-well plates, and each plate was treated as a replicate. For sorted subsets, 150 to 200 ng genomic DNA, equal to tens of thousands of T cell genomes, was loaded into each replicate PCR. Purified libraries were measured with a Qubit 3.0 fluorometer, size-checked on a Bioanalyzer 2100, and measured again with the KAPA Library Quantification kit. Every immunoSEQ 96-well plate was sequenced on a separate single-read 150-cycle Illumina NextSeq 550 flow cell. The original pipeline was this. Because only junctional sequences without quality scores were contained in the immunoSEQ output, filtering matching that applied to full-length reads could not be performed. Sequences were annotated with PyIR, a Python wrapper for IgBLAST v1.9, using IMGT germline references to assign V/J genes and CDR3. Any read was removed if the V/J assignment was weak (E-value above 1e-6), the CDR3 was missing, or the read contained stop codons, out-of-frame junctions, or ambiguous translated residues. V3J clonotypes were defined by identical inferred V gene, J gene, and CDR3 amino acid sequence. Percentage overlap between repertoires was calculated by dividing the number of shared unique clonotypes by the size of the smaller repertoire. RTK rarefaction, the Chao1 estimator, and Recon v2.1 estimates of unobserved clonotypes were used to assess repertoire richness. Generation probabilities for all TCRbeta clonotypes obtained by the gDNA method from a few donors were computed using OLGA. TCRdb provides this immuneACCESS table in a form limited to in-frame rearrangements. Some clones are lacking; in checked studies, under half of them reflect an unresolved V gene, and why the rest are absent is not known. The D gene and trimming were derived from the DNA, and the V and J assignments and clone size from that table. The sample table shows 330,000 or so clones, and under 80% are seen once. The ten largest clones represent 10% of the sample.

The paper as a whole reports these results and caveats: Pairwise subsampling indicated that sequencing depth was expected to affect the degree of clonotype sharing among donors. Sampling was restricted to blood, and TCR repertoires in tissue are likely to differ from TCR repertoires in blood. Incomplete sequencing was indicated by rarefaction of sorted-subset datasets, despite the large sequencing depth. Higher generation probabilities were observed for clonotypes shared by all four sorted-subset donors than for non-shared clonotypes. When a few donors were compared, the shared fraction of clonotypes was 5% to 6.5% for naive CD4, over 3% for naive CD8, roughly 2.3% for memory CD4, and 0.35% to 0.5% for memory CD8. The small number of donors limited the genetic and exposure-history diversity represented. Larger estimated clonotype richness was generally found for naive subsets than for memory subsets.

To note about this clone: Its antigen has not been determined. There are no base qualities to consult, and no much larger clone falls within one base.

The donors were healthy, HIV-negative adults with no recently reported acute infections or vaccinations. Every donor was a Caucasian adult residing in Nashville, Tennessee, USA. CD4+ T cells were enriched by magnetic negative selection; naive cells were then positively selected on CD45RA, and the negative fraction formed the memory subset. After blood collection by leukapheresis, PBMCs were isolated using Ficoll-Histopaque density gradient centrifugation and then cryopreserved in the vapor phase of liquid nitrogen. Analytical flow cytometry was used to check the purity and quantity of every magnetically sorted T cell population. Genomic DNA was isolated from each sorted fraction and quantified by UV absorbance on a Nanodrop 2000c. There are 12 amino acids in the CDR3, from cysteine to phenylalanine inclusive. Only the CDR3 part of the read is kept: 36 bases, read in frame from the first base. V lost 3 bases and J lost 2 bases; the stretch between them is 2 bases long. From a lookup of the germline V gene, CDR1 and CDR2 are MDHEN and SYDVKM.

Sequenced material: memory CD4+ T cells sorted from blood. The sample's cell subset or site, from its label and the paper: CD45RA-negative fraction. The sequence links TRBV28 to TRBJ1-3; no D gene is confidently identified. The source of this sequence is a young man in good health. The CDR3 amino acid sequence is: CASSLPGNTIYF. The nucleotide sequence reads TGTGCCAGCAGTTTGCCTGGAAACACCATATATTTT.